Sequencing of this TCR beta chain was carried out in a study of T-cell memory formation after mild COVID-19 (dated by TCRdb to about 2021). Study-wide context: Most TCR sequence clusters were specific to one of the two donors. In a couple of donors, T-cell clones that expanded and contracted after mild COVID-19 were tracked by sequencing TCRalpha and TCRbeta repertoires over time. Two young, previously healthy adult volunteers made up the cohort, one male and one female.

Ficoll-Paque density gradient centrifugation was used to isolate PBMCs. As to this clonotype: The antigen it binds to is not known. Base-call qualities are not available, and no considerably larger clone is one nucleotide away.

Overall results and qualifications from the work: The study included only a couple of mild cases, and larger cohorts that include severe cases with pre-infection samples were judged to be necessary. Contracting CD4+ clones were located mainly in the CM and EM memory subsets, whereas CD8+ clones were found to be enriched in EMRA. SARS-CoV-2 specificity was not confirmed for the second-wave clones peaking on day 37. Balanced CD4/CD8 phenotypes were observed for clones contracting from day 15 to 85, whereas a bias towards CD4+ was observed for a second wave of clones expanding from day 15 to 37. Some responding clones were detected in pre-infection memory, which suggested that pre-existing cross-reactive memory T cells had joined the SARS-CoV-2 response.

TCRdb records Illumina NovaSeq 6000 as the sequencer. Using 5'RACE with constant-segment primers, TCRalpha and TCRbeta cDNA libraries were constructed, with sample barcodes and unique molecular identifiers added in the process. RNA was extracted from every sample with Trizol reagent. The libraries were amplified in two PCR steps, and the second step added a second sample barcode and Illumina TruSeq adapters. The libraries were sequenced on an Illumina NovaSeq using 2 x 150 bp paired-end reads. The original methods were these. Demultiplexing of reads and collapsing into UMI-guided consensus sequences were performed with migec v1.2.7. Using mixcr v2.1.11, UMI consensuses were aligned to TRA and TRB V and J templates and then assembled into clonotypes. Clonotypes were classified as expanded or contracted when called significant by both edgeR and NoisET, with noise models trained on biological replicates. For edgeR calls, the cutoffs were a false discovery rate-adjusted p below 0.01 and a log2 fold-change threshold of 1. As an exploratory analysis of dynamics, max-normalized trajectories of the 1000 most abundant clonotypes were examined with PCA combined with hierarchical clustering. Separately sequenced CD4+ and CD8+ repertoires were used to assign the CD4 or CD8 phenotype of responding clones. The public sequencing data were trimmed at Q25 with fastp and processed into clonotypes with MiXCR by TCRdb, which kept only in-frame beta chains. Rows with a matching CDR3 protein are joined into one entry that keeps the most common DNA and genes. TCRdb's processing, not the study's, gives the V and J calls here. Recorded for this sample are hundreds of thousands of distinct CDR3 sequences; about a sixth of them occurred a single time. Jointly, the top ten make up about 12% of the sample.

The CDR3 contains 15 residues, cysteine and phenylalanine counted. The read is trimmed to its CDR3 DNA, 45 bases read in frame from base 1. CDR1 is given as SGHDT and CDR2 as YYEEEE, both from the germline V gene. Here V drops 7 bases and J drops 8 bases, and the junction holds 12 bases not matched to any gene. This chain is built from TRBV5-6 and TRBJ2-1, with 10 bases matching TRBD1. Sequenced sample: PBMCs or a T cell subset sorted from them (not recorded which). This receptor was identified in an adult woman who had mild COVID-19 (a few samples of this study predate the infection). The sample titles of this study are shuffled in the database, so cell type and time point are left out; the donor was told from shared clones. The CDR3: CASPRTGGMDDEQFF. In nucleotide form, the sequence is TGTGCCAGCCCCCGGACAGGGGGTATGGACGATGAGCAGTTCTTC.